This section outlines one T cell receptor (beta chain) sequence together with its context. This PCR relied on a set of 60 Vbeta primers and 13 Jbeta primers. Assay: immunoSEQ multiplex PCR; the TCRdb copy retains only in-frame clones and omits some. The data show roughly 120,000 clones, and the top ten clones hold approximately 2.6%. The sample comes from a study of cytomegalovirus exposure and HLA in healthy donors. The length of the CDR3 is 15 residues. CDR1 is MNHNS and CDR2 is SASEGT in the germline V gene. The junction had 5 bases not matched to a gene; V was cut back by 1 base and J by 5 bases. This chain uses TRBV6-1 with TRBJ2-5; TRBD2 agrees at 9 bases. The sample taken for sequencing was PBMCs. The TCR sequence derives from a young man in good health and CMV-seronegative. CDR3 in DNA: TGTGCCAGCAGTGAAGGGTGGCGGGAGGGCGAGACCCAGTACTTC. It codes for CASSEGWREGETQYF.